The rows below give T cell receptor beta chains drawn from one sample of a study of blood T cell repertoires in COVID-19. Some clones are missing from TCRdb's copy, which holds only in-frame ones; the method was immunoSEQ multiplex PCR. The table has over 200,000 clones, 75% to 90% seen once. The sample taken for sequencing was peripheral blood. The receptor set was obtained from a man younger than 40 with COVID-19, enrolled during active disease. The CDR3 runs from the conserved cysteine through the conserved F or W. Each record gives: D gene, clone size, J gene, V gene, CDR3 DNA, CDR3 protein. D genes are given only for firm matches. Some rows have no size entry. The others give once, few or many, or a class for an expanded clone.

d_call: -
clone_size: -
j_call: TRBJ2-3
v_call: TRBV28
cdr3_nt: TGCGCGTCGGGGAGATCGACAGATACGCAGTATTTT
cdr3_aa: CASGRSTDTQYF

d_call: TRBD1
clone_size: -
j_call: TRBJ1-5
v_call: TRBV3-1/TRBV3-2
cdr3_nt: TGTGCCAGCAGCCCATCATTGGACAGGGCCAGCAATCAGCCCCAGCATTTT
cdr3_aa: CASSPSLDRASNQPQHF

d_call: -
clone_size: -
j_call: TRBJ2-7
v_call: TRBV7-2
cdr3_nt: TGTGCCAGCAGCGCAACAAAGGCGGGGGAGCAGTACTTC
cdr3_aa: CASSATKAGEQYF

d_call: TRBD1
clone_size: few
j_call: TRBJ2-7
v_call: TRBV24-1
cdr3_nt: TGTGCCACCAGTGATCCCCGGACAGGTTACGAGCAGTACTTC
cdr3_aa: CATSDPRTGYEQYF

d_call: -
clone_size: -
j_call: TRBJ2-7
v_call: TRBV27
cdr3_nt: TGTGCCAGCAGCCCGAGCTCCTACGAGCAGTACTTC
cdr3_aa: CASSPSSYEQYF

d_call: TRBD1
clone_size: -
j_call: TRBJ1-2
v_call: TRBV3-1/TRBV3-2
cdr3_nt: TGTGCCAGCAGCCCGGGACAGTATGGCTACACCTTC
cdr3_aa: CASSPGQYGYTF

d_call: -
clone_size: -
j_call: TRBJ2-3
v_call: TRBV18
cdr3_nt: TGTGCCAGCTCACCTAACTCAGGCCTAGCTAAGACAGATACGCAGTATTTT
cdr3_aa: CASSPNSGLAKTDTQYF

d_call: -
clone_size: once
j_call: TRBJ1-2
v_call: TRBV10-3
cdr3_nt: TGTGCCATCAGTGATGAATGGAAAGACTACTATGGCTACACCTTC
cdr3_aa: CAISDEWKDYYGYTF

d_call: TRBD1
clone_size: -
j_call: TRBJ2-7
v_call: TRBV20-1
cdr3_nt: TGCAGTGGACAGGGGGGCGACGAGCAGTACTTC
cdr3_aa: CSGQGGDEQYF

d_call: -
clone_size: -
j_call: TRBJ2-1
v_call: TRBV30
cdr3_nt: TGTGCCTGGAGTGTTAGGGGAAGCTCCTACAATGAGCAGTTCTTC
cdr3_aa: CAWSVRGSSYNEQFF

d_call: -
clone_size: -
j_call: TRBJ2-1
v_call: TRBV18
cdr3_nt: TGTGCCAGCTCACCACTAGGTCTAACGGGAGCGGCCTACAATGAGCAGTTCTTC
cdr3_aa: CASSPLGLTGAAYNEQFF

d_call: TRBD1
clone_size: -
j_call: TRBJ1-4
v_call: TRBV5-4
cdr3_nt: TGTGCCAGCAGCTTGGAAGGGACAGGGGTTACGACTAATGAAAAACTGTTTTTT
cdr3_aa: CASSLEGTGVTTNEKLFF

d_call: -
clone_size: -
j_call: TRBJ1-2
v_call: TRBV3-1/TRBV3-2
cdr3_nt: TGTGCCAGCAGCCAAGACATTCGACAGACTCCTAACTATGGCTACACCTTC
cdr3_aa: CASSQDIRQTPNYGYTF

d_call: -
clone_size: -
j_call: TRBJ2-2
v_call: TRBV2
cdr3_nt: TGTGCCAGCAGTGGGAGACAGGAGTTCCTCTTTAACACCGGGGAGCTGTTTTTT
cdr3_aa: CASSGRQEFLFNTGELFF

d_call: TRBD2
clone_size: -
j_call: TRBJ2-7
v_call: TRBV7-2
cdr3_nt: TGTGCCAGCAGCCTCCTAGGACTAGGGGCGGCTGACGAGCAGTACTTC
cdr3_aa: CASSLLGLGAADEQYF

d_call: TRBD1
clone_size: -
j_call: TRBJ2-5
v_call: TRBV28
cdr3_nt: TGTGCCAGCAGCCTGACAGGGGTCCAAGAAGAGACCCAGTACTTC
cdr3_aa: CASSLTGVQEETQYF

d_call: -
clone_size: -
j_call: TRBJ2-3
v_call: TRBV5-1
cdr3_nt: TGCGCCAGCAGCTTGGTATGGGGGGGCCCGCAAGATACGCAGTATTTT
cdr3_aa: CASSLVWGGPQDTQYF